This T cell receptor (beta chain) was captured by sequencing in a study of blood T cell repertoires in COVID-19. This CDR3 region has 12 residues. V lost 9 bases to trimming and J lost 7 bases; unmatched junction nucleotides: 8. Per the germline V gene, CDR1 is LNHDA and CDR2 is SQIVND (reference sequence). Using immunoSEQ multiplex PCR, the repertoire was profiled, and TCRdb retains in-frame clones only, with some absent. The table has 130,000 or so clones, 60% to 80% seen once. The sequence was obtained from a woman in her 70s with acute or convalescent COVID-19. The rearrangement joins TRBV19 to TRBJ1-2, with 7 positions matching TRBD1. Material: peripheral blood. CDR3 DNA sequence: TGTGCCAGCAACTACAGGGGAAGTGGCTACACCTTC. As protein: CASNYRGSGYTF.